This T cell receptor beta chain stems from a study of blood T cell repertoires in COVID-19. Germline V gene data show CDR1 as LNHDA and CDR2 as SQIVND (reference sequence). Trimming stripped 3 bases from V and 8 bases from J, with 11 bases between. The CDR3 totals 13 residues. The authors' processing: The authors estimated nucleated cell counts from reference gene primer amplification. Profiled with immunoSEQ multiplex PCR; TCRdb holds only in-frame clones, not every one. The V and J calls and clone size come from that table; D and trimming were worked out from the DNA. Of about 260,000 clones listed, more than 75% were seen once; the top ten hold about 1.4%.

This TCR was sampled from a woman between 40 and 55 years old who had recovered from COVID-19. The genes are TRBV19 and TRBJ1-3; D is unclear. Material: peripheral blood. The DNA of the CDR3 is TGTGCCAGTAGTATTGCAGTGCGGGACACCATATATTTT. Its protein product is CASSIAVRDTIYF. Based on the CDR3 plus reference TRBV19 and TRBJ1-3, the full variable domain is DGGITQSPKYLFRKEGQNVTLSCEQNLNHDAMYWYRQDPGQGLRLIYYSQIVNDFQKGDIAEGYSVSREKKESFPLTVTSAQKNPTAFYLCASSIAVRDTIYFGEGSWLTVV.